Below are 15 T cell receptor beta chains sequenced from a single sample in a study of CD8+ T cells in alopecia areata. The sequencing template was cDNA reverse transcribed from extracted RNA. Data came from immunoSEQ multiplex PCR; TCRdb stores just in-frame clones and leaves some out. The sample has roughly 150,000 clones, around 50% seen once; the top ten hold roughly a fifth. Sequencing was performed on CD8+ T cells sorted from blood, taken at week 0. These receptors all come from a human donor with alopecia areata.

V is TRBV5-6 and J is TRBJ1-2, with a tentative D call TRBD1 (5 bases). Per the germline V gene, CDR1 is SGHDT and CDR2 is YYEEEE. The CDR3 consists of 15 residues. The V end lost 3 bases, the J end lost 6 bases, and 18 bases lay between the germline ends. The CDR3 region has the DNA TGTGCCAGCAGCTCGGGGACGCTACGCTATGATGGCTACACCTTC. Protein product: CASSSGTLRYDGYTF.

The rearrangement uses TRBV29-1 and TRBJ2-7; TRBD1 agrees at 7 bases. V trimming: 6 bases; J trimming: 5 bases; junction bases outside the gene matches: 13. The CDR3 totals 14 residues. In germline, CDR1 is SQVTM, CDR2 ANQGSEA. CDR3 sequence: CSVLGTVYANEQYF. CDR3 in DNA: TGCAGCGTGCTTGGGACAGTCTATGCAAACGAGCAGTACTTC.

To note about this clone: Other DNA sequences in the same sample also yield this CDR3. The genes are TRBV29-1 and TRBJ1-2, with 8 positions matching TRBD1. CDR1 and CDR2 from the germline V gene are SQVTM and ANQGSEA. There are 14 residues in the CDR3. The V and J ends lost 3 bases and 4 bases, in that order; junction bases with no gene match: 7. CDR3 loop: CSVEDLGTGYGYTF. DNA for the CDR3: TGCAGCGTTGAGGATCTGGGGACAGGCTATGGCTACACCTTC.

The V and J genes are TRBV19 and TRBJ2-7; D uncertain. The CDR3 extends over 13 amino acids. The ends were cut back, 3 bases at V and 0 bases at J, with 6 bases in the middle. CDR1 is LNHDA, CDR2 SQIVND, per germline (reference sequence). The CDR3 nucleotides read TGTGCCAGTAGTATTAGGCACTCCTACGAGCAGTACTTC. This gives the protein CASSIRHSYEQYF.

The chain is built from TRBV2 and TRBJ1-2; 7 bases line up with TRBD1. From germline, CDR1 is SNHLY and CDR2 FYNNEI. CDR3 size: 15 residues. V lost 0 bases to trimming and J lost 7 bases; unmatched junction nucleotides: 8. The CDR3 loop is CASSEAGTARTGYTF. DNA of the CDR3: TGTGCCAGCAGTGAAGCGGGGACAGCCAGAACTGGCTACACCTTC. The variable domain in full, completed from reference TRBV2 and TRBJ1-2, reads EPEVTQTPSHQVTQMGQEVILRCVPISNHLYFYWYRQILGQKVEFLVSFYNNEISEKSEIFDDQFSVERPDGSNFTLKIRSTKLEDSAMYFCASSEAGTARTGYTFGSGTRLTVV.

J is TRBJ2-2 and V is TRBV7-8; D unresolved. V lost 4 bases and J 4 bases, leaving 4 bases between the germline ends. The germline CDR1 and CDR2 sequences are SGHVS and FQNEAQ. This CDR3 is 12 amino acids long. The CDR3 loop is CASSWLTGELFF. The DNA for the CDR3 is TGTGCCAGCAGCTGGCTCACCGGGGAGCTGTTTTTT. Full variable domain (missing parts from reference TRBV7-8 and TRBJ2-2): GAGVSQSPRYKVAKRGQDVALRCDPISGHVSLFWYQQALGQGPEFLTYFQNEAQLDKSGLPSDRFFAERPEGSVSTLKIQRTQQEDSAVYLCASSWLTGELFFGEGSRLTVL.

The chain recombines TRBV7-8 with TRBJ2-7, with TRBD2 matching 7 bases. CDR3 length: 11 residues. J was trimmed by 3 bases and V by 8 bases; bases with no gene match: 1. Germline lookup yields CDR1 SGHVS and CDR2 FQNEAQ. CDR3 amino acids: CASWDYYEQYF. CDR3 DNA: TGTGCCAGCTGGGACTACTACGAGCAGTACTTC.

Worth noting for this clone: At the DNA level, this CDR3 is encoded by other sequences in the same sample as well. This chain uses TRBV30 with TRBJ2-2; D call uncertain. Germline V gene sequence: CDR1 GTSNPN, CDR2 SVGIG (reference sequence). This CDR3 region has 13 residues. Trimming left V 2 bases short and J 6 bases short, with 10 bases between. The CDR3 loop is CAWSFGESGELFF. The CDR3 bases are TGTGCCTGGAGTTTCGGTGAATCCGGGGAGCTGTTTTTT.

This clone appeared a few times. In the same sample, other DNA sequences code for this CDR3. The chain recombines TRBV29-1 with TRBJ2-2, with a tentative D call TRBD2 (5 bases). This CDR3 has 12 amino acids. Trimming stripped 5 bases from V and 5 bases from J, with 9 bases between. Germline assignment: CDR1 SQVTM and CDR2 ANQGSEA. CDR3 DNA sequence: TGCAGCGTTTTGGGCGGGACCGGGGAGCTGTTTTTT. Residues: CSVLGGTGELFF.

The chain couples TRBV9 to TRBJ2-7, with D perhaps TRBD1 (6 bases). Germline V lookup: CDR1 SGDLS, CDR2 YYNGEE. Trimming shortened V by 3 bases and J by 3 bases, and 10 bases separated the two germline ends. The CDR3 loop spans 13 amino acids. CDR3 coding DNA: TGTGCCAGCAGCGCCGGACAGAGCTACGAGCAGTACTTC. It codes for CASSAGQSYEQYF. Complete variable domain (other parts from reference TRBV9 and TRBJ2-7): DSGVTQTPKHLITATGQRVTLRCSPRSGDLSVYWYQQSLDQGLQFLIQYYNGEERAKGNILERFSAQQFPDLHSELNLSSLELGDSALYFCASSAGQSYEQYFGPGTRLTVT.

The chain uses TRBV11-2 and TRBJ1-1; the D is unclear. V gave up 5 bases and J gave up 8 bases, with 15 bases separating them. Germline lookup yields CDR1 SGHAT and CDR2 FQNNGV. CDR3 size: 13 residues. CDR3 DNA sequence: TGTGCCAGCAGCCCCAGATCGACACCAGAAGCTTTCTTT. Translating gives CASSPRSTPEAFF.

This clone showed up just a few times. The chain carries TRBV23-1 and TRBJ2-3; D is unclear. TRBV23-1 qualifies as an ORF whose function is uncertain. V was pared by 2 bases and J by 4 bases, with 4 bases between. This CDR3 is built from 12 residues. CDR3 bases: TGCGCCAGCAGTCAACCTGCAGATACGCAGTATTTT. Residues: CASSQPADTQYF.

This clone was observed many times. The V and J genes are TRBV4-3 and TRBJ1-2; D is unclear. The CDR3 contains 15 residues. The V gene lost 0 bases and the J gene lost 1 base, with 9 bases spanning the gap. Germline CDR1 is LGHNA and CDR2 is YSLEER. CDR3 region: CASSQDWSLNYGYTF. CDR3 nucleotides: TGCGCCAGCAGCCAAGATTGGAGTCTTAACTATGGCTACACCTTC.

This clone has a handful of counts. The rearrangement links TRBV7-9 to TRBJ2-3; D is ambiguous. V was trimmed by 4 bases and J by 2 bases, leaving 16 bases between them. The CDR3 covers 16 residues. Germline lookup yields CDR1 SEHNR and CDR2 FQNEAQ (reference sequence). As DNA, the CDR3 is TGTGCCAGCAGCTCTTCAGCGCGGTCTTTCACAGATACGCAGTATTTT. It specifies CASSSSARSFTDTQYF.

This chain joins TRBV10-3 and TRBJ1-1; the D is unclear. CDR3 length: 12 amino acids. The ends were cut back, 3 bases at V and 5 bases at J, with 7 bases in the middle. Germline CDR1 reads ENHRY; CDR2 reads SYGVKD. The CDR3 loop reads CAISDSETEAFF. CDR3 nucleotides: TGTGCCATCAGTGACTCGGAGACTGAAGCTTTCTTT.